The TCR beta chain under discussion was sequenced for a study of T cell clones after liver transplantation. For the study at large: Post-transplant blood was tracked for graft-donor-reactive T cell clones identified in a pre-transplant mixed lymphocyte reaction.

Produced via immunoSEQ multiplex PCR; TCRdb's table is partial and in-frame only. The sample has under 55,000 clones, around 84% seen once; the top ten hold more than 2%. The CDR3 has 13 amino acids. The germline V and J ends were trimmed by 3 bases and 10 bases, with 16 bases remaining between them. In germline, CDR1 is MNHNS, CDR2 SASEGT. This sequence was found in a human patient who received a liver transplant. Some T cells may be the graft donor's. The chain carries TRBV6-1 and TRBJ2-7; D is perhaps TRBD1 or TRBD2 (5 bases each). The starting material was CD4+ T cells from blood, obtained 24 months after liver transplant. CDR3 nucleotides: TGTGCCAGCAGTGATGGACACGGGAATCCTCAGTACTTC. This translates into CASSDGHGNPQYF.